What follows describes a single TCR beta chain. The record originates from a study of technical replicates of blood from four donors. The table came from immunoSEQ multiplex PCR; TCRdb's copy has only in-frame clones and leaves some out. The data show roughly 79,000 clones, about nine tenths seen once. V was clipped by 5 bases and J by 2 bases, with 15 bases between them. The CDR3 is 15 residues long. CDR1 is SGHDN and CDR2 is FVKESK in the germline V gene. Input material: T cells isolated from PBMCs. J is TRBJ1-1 and V is TRBV14; D might be TRBD1 (5 bases). This receptor was obtained from a human donor in good health. Some clones in this sample may be carry-over from other donors' samples. CDR3 amino acids: CASSSRLDSNTEAFF. The CDR3 DNA reads TGTGCCAGCAGCTCGAGACTAGACAGTAACACTGAAGCTTTCTTT.